This is a list of T cell receptor beta chains from one sample in a study of shared clonotypes between healthy human individuals. Data came from immunoSEQ multiplex PCR; TCRdb stores just in-frame clones and leaves some out. The sample consists of more than 2 million clones, approximately 95% of them appearing once. The sequenced material came from naive CD8+ T cells sorted from blood. The receptor source for this set is a man in his late teens or twenties in good health. The CDR3 runs from the conserved cysteine through the conserved F or W. Each record gives: clone size, J gene, V gene, D gene, CDR3 DNA, CDR3 protein. D genes are given only for firm matches. Size is omitted from some rows. Given values are once, few, many or a class for expanded clones.

once | TRBJ1-2 | TRBV6-5 | TRBD1 | TGTGCCAGCGGTACAGGGGACTATGGCTACACCTTC | CASGTGDYGYTF
. | TRBJ2-7 | TRBV23-1 | . | TGCGCCAGCAGTCCCACTAAGGGCACTCACACCTACGAGCAGTACTTC | CASSPTKGTHTYEQYF
. | TRBJ1-1 | TRBV27 | . | TGTGCCAGCAGTTTATCGATGGGGACTGAAGCTTTCTTT | CASSLSMGTEAFF
. | TRBJ1-5 | TRBV6-6 | . | TGTGCCAGCAGTGATGGCTATTATAGCAATCAGCCCCAGCATTTT | CASSDGYYSNQPQHF
. | TRBJ2-1 | TRBV13 | TRBD2 | TGTGCCAGCAGCTCGACCGGGACTACCTCCTACAATGAGCAGTTCTTC | CASSSTGTTSYNEQFF
. | TRBJ2-7 | TRBV10-3 | . | TGTGCCATCAGTGAGCGATCGGACGAGCAGTACTTC | CAISERSDEQYF
. | TRBJ2-1 | TRBV29-1 | . | TGCAGCGTTGATAGGGACAATGAGCAGTTCTTC | CSVDRDNEQFF
. | TRBJ2-3 | TRBV13 | . | TGTGCCAGCAGCCCACTAGGGGATACGCAGTATTTT | CASSPLGDTQYF
. | TRBJ2-1 | TRBV7-9 | TRBD2 | TGTGCCAGCAGCTTAAAGGGAATTGGGACTAGCGGGCTAGGGAATGAGCAGTTCTTC | CASSLKGIGTSGLGNEQFF
. | TRBJ2-7 | TRBV29-1 | . | TGCAGCGTTGAGGTTCGGTACCTAGGGAACTCCTACGAGCAGTACTTC | CSVEVRYLGNSYEQYF
once | TRBJ2-3 | TRBV25-1 | . | TGTGCCAGCAGTGTGATGTCAGGGGGCACAGATACGCAGTATTTT | CASSVMSGGTDTQYF
. | TRBJ2-7 | TRBV19 | . | TGTGCCAGTAAAGCGGCCGGCGATGAGCAGTACTTC | CASKAAGDEQYF
. | TRBJ2-5 | TRBV6-6 | TRBD1 | TGTGCCAGCAGTCCGGGACAGGGGGCGGGAGAGACCCAGTACTTC | CASSPGQGAGETQYF
. | TRBJ1-1 | TRBV27 | TRBD1 | TGTGCCAGCAGTCAGGGGGGAGGAGTGAACACTGAAGCTTTCTTT | CASSQGGGVNTEAFF
. | TRBJ2-7 | TRBV6-1 | . | TGTGCCAGCAGTGAAGGTCAGCCCCTAACCTACGAGCAGTACTTC | CASSEGQPLTYEQYF
. | TRBJ2-7 | TRBV4-1 | . | TGCGCCAGCAGCCAAGGATATGGGTACGAGCAGTACTTC | CASSQGYGYEQYF
. | TRBJ2-7 | TRBV30 | . | TGTGCCTGGGGCCTAGACAGTGACTACGAGCAGTACTTC | CAWGLDSDYEQYF
. | TRBJ2-1 | TRBV7-9 | . | TGTGCCAGCAGCCAACCAGGGGGGGTGGAGCAGTTCTTC | CASSQPGGVEQFF
. | TRBJ2-5 | TRBV28 | . | TGTGCCAGCAGTTTCTCCACCTGGGGGAACCAAGAGACCCAGTACTTC | CASSFSTWGNQETQYF
. | TRBJ2-7 | TRBV6-5 | TRBD2 | TGTGCCAGCAGTTACTCGCGGGGGGACGAGCAGTACTTC | CASSYSRGDEQYF
. | TRBJ2-5 | TRBV7-8 | . | TGTGCCAGCAGCCTTTCCGGGGAGACCCAGTACTTC | CASSLSGETQYF
. | TRBJ2-1 | TRBV7-6 | TRBD2 | TGTGCCAGCAGCTTAATAGCGGGGGGGAGCTCCTACAATGAGCAGTTCTTC | CASSLIAGGSSYNEQFF
. | TRBJ1-5 | TRBV28 | . | TGTGCCAGCAGTTTGACGGGGATTCGTCCCCAGCATTTT | CASSLTGIRPQHF
. | TRBJ2-1 | TRBV29-1 | TRBD1 | TGCAGCGTTGAGACGGGACAGGGACCAAATTCCTACAATGAGCAGTTCTTC | CSVETGQGPNSYNEQFF
. | TRBJ2-4 | TRBV28 | . | TGTGCCAGCACCCCCTCCGGGACACTCCAAAACATTCAGTACTTC | CASTPSGTLQNIQYF
. | TRBJ2-3 | TRBV14 | TRBD2 | TGTGCCAGCAGCCAAGAAGCGGGAGCGGGGGGGCCGATGGAGAAGACGCAGTATTTT | CASSQEAGAGGPMEKTQYF
. | TRBJ2-7 | TRBV13 | TRBD1 | TGTGCCAGCAGCTTCGGTGACAGGGGAAACTACGAGCAGTACTTC | CASSFGDRGNYEQYF
. | TRBJ2-3 | TRBV18 | TRBD1 | TGTGCCAGCTCGCCGGGACAGGGTGGCACAGATACGCAGTATTTT | CASSPGQGGTDTQYF